This is a list of T cell receptor beta chains from one sample in a study of blood T cell repertoires in COVID-19. The assay was immunoSEQ multiplex PCR, and TCRdb's table has in-frame clones only and misses some. The sample includes 150,000 to 200,000 clones, around three quarters seen only once; the top ten take 19%. Source material: PBMCs or T cells enriched from blood (not recorded which). The receptor set was obtained from a woman in her 70s in a cohort exposed to, infected with or recovered from COVID-19 (not recorded which). CDR3s include the opening cysteine and the closing phenylalanine or tryptophan. A D gene is named only where the DNA matches it firmly. Size values are once, few and many counts, or a class for expanded clones, and some rows have none.

d_call	clone_size	j_call	v_call	cdr3_nt	cdr3_aa
.	.	TRBJ1-1	TRBV18	TGTGCCAGCTCACCCCAGGTGAGCACTGAAGCTTTCTTT	CASSPQVSTEAFF
TRBD2	.	TRBJ2-7	TRBV5-4	TGTGCCAGCAGCTTGGCCAGTACTAGCGGGAGTAGTGGTGAGCAGTACTTC	CASSLASTSGSSGEQYF
.	.	TRBJ1-3	TRBV27	TGTGCCAGCTGGGGGGTGGGAAACACCATATATTTT	CASWGVGNTIYF
TRBD2	once	TRBJ2-1	TRBV19	TGTGCCAGTACCTCCGGGACTAGCGTCTACAATGAGCAGTTCTTC	CASTSGTSVYNEQFF
.	few	TRBJ1-2	TRBV11-2	TGTGCCAGCAGCTGGGGGGGCACTAACTATGGCTACACCTTC	CASSWGGTNYGYTF
.	.	TRBJ2-7	TRBV6-2/TRBV6-3	TGTGCCAGCAGTCGACAGGCCTACGAGCAGTACTTC	CASSRQAYEQYF
.	.	TRBJ2-3	TRBV4-3	TGCGCCAGCAGCCAACTATCCTTTACCGGCACAGATACGCAGTATTTT	CASSQLSFTGTDTQYF
TRBD1	once	TRBJ2-1	TRBV13	TGTGCCAGCAGCTTAGGAGGGGACAGTTACAATGAGCAGTTCTTC	CASSLGGDSYNEQFF
TRBD1	.	TRBJ2-2	TRBV7-7	TGTGCTAGCAGCCCACGACAGGGTTACACCGGGGAGCTGTTTTTT	CASSPRQGYTGELFF
.	.	TRBJ2-2	TRBV2	TGTGCCAGCAGGGCCGGGAGCAACACCGGGGAGCTGTTTTTT	CASRAGSNTGELFF
.	many	TRBJ1-1	TRBV9	TGTGCCACCTCCCCCACAGTGGACACTGAAGCTTTCTTT	CATSPTVDTEAFF
TRBD1	.	TRBJ1-5	TRBV5-1	TGCGCCAGCAGCTCTACAGGGGGTAATCAGCCCCAGCATTTT	CASSSTGGNQPQHF
.	.	TRBJ1-5	TRBV2	TGTGCCAGCAGTTATAGCAATCAGCCCCAGCATTTT	CASSYSNQPQHF
TRBD2	.	TRBJ2-1	TRBV18	TGTGCCAGCTCACCACGCCTAGCGGGAGAACGGGATGAGCAGTTCTTC	CASSPRLAGERDEQFF
TRBD2	.	TRBJ2-3	TRBV19	TGTGCCAGTAGTGGTATAGCGGGAGTCACAGATACGCAGTATTTT	CASSGIAGVTDTQYF
.	many	TRBJ2-7	TRBV2	TGTGCCAGCAGTGAGACTTTTTACGAGCAGTACTTC	CASSETFYEQYF
TRBD1	.	TRBJ1-2	TRBV19	TGTGCCAGTAGTAGGGACAGGGCCTATGGCTACACCTTC	CASSRDRAYGYTF
TRBD1	.	TRBJ1-1	TRBV6-5	TGTGCCAGCAAACTATTGCAGGGGGGCGCTGAAGCTTTCTTT	CASKLLQGGAEAFF